This TCR beta chain was identified in a study of identical twins. V gave up 4 bases and J gave up 5 bases; unmatched junction bases: 11. Germline V lookup: CDR1 SGHRS, CDR2 YFSETQ. The CDR3 covers 15 residues. TCRdb re-analysed the 5' RACE reads in MiXCR, keeping a single row per CDR3 protein. The sample contains 400,000 to 500,000 distinct CDR3 sequences, roughly 13% of which appear only once. This sample also appeared in a second study, on yellow fever vaccine responses in identical twins.

The chain has TRBV5-1 and TRBJ2-7, with 8 bases aligning to TRBD1. Sequencing was done on a sample of CD4+ T cells sorted from blood. The sequence was collected from a woman aged 18-29 years in good health. This CDR3 reads CASSGVRGLNHEQYF. Here the CDR3 DNA reads TGCGCCAGCAGCGGAGTCAGGGGGCTGAATCACGAGCAGTACTTC. The full variable domain, with the rest looked up from reference TRBV5-1 and TRBJ2-7, is KAGVTQTPRYLIKTRGQQVTLSCSPISGHRSVSWYQQTPGQGLQFLFEYFSETQRNKGNFPGRFSGRQFSNSRSEMNVSTLELGDSALYLCASSGVRGLNHEQYFGPGTRLTVT.